This TCR beta chain was recorded in a study of blood T cell repertoires in COVID-19. In this sample, this clone turned up many times. CDR3 size: 13 residues. V was clipped by 1 base and J by 4 bases, with 7 bases between them. Germline values: CDR1 SGHAT, CDR2 FQNNGV. Generated by immunoSEQ multiplex PCR, the TCRdb table keeps only in-frame clones and is missing some. The data show under 200,000 clones, with 70% to 90% seen just once and approximately 7% held by the top ten. J is TRBJ1-1 and V is TRBV11-2, with unresolved D. Sequenced input: peripheral blood. The origin of this receptor is a man aged 50-59 years with active or convalescent COVID-19. CDR3 DNA sequence: TGTGCCAGCAGCTTAGTTTCGGGCACTGAAGCTTTCTTT. This gives the protein CASSLVSGTEAFF.